The sequence of this T cell receptor beta chain was determined in a study of Graves' ophthalmopathy and Graves' hyperthyroidism. The study, taken as a whole, reports: A majority of expanded thyroid clonotypes exceeding 0.001 frequency were likewise present in blood.

This clonotype was seen ten or more times. The antigen is not known. Per the germline V gene, CDR1 is KGHDR and CDR2 is SFDVKD. V was pared by 0 bases and J by 11 bases, with 6 bases between. CDR3 length: 11 residues. Patients with other autoimmune diseases, uncontrolled infections, pregnancy or lactation were excluded. The authors amplified TCR beta CDR3 regions from RNA transcripts. A first-round RT-PCR used HTBI primers, followed by a second-round multiplex PCR. One entry per CDR3 protein results from TCRdb running MiXCR on the multiplex PCR reads. The sample contains about 620,000 distinct CDR3 sequences, about 20% of which appear only once.

The receptor's source is a woman in her late teens or twenties with stable Graves' hyperthyroidism. Some clones in this sample may be carry-over from other donors' samples. The chain links TRBV24-1 to TRBJ1-1, with TRBD1 as a possible D gene (5 bases). The sample taken for sequencing was peripheral blood. The CDR3 reads CATSDLGTAFF. The CDR3 DNA sequence: TGTGCCACCAGTGATTTGGGGACGGCTTTCTTT.